The 28 T cell receptor beta chains given below trace back to one sample, sequenced in a study of tumor-infiltrating lymphocytes in primary liver carcinoma. Extraction also yielded germline DNA, while blood RNA was obtained from unsorted whole blood. Starting from around 0.45 ug of total RNA, TCR beta cDNA was produced with a primer in the constant region. For TCR beta, libraries were produced by three nested multiplex PCR rounds using slightly modified ARM-PCR. TRBV1-TRBV30 forward primers and a C-beta reverse primer were used in the first two PCR rounds, which each ran for nine to ten cycles. Using its own MiXCR run on the multiplex PCR reads, TCRdb lists one record per CDR3 protein. The sample contains approximately 320,000 distinct CDR3 sequences, roughly three fifths of which appear only once. Specimen: peripheral blood. These receptors were taken from a woman in her twenties or thirties with primary liver carcinoma and hepatitis B virus infection.

This clonotype has just one count. Given a much more abundant clone one base away, this may be a read error. The V gene is TRBV29-1, the J gene TRBJ1-1, with 9 bases identical to TRBD1. The V gene end was trimmed by 3 bases and the J gene end by 6 bases; junction bases not matched to a gene: 8. Germline values: CDR1 SQVTM, CDR2 ANQGSEA. The CDR3 sequence is 14 residues long. This CDR3 reads CSVDDGQGIPEAFF. The CDR3 DNA sequence: TGCAGCGTTGATGATGGACAGGGGATCCCTGAAGCTTTCTTT.

The chain has TRBV7-9 and TRBJ2-1; 10 positions agree with TRBD2. There are 17 residues in the CDR3. The trim removed 4 bases at V and 3 bases at J, leaving 9 bases unmatched. Germline V gene lookup returns CDR1 SEHNR and CDR2 FQNEAQ (reference sequence). CDR3 amino acids: CASSSELGTSDYNEQFF. CDR3 DNA: TGTGCCAGCAGCTCAGAGCTCGGGACTAGCGACTACAATGAGCAGTTCTTC.

Worth noting for this clonotype: Because it lacks the conserved phenylalanine or tryptophan at the end, this CDR3 is likely a read error. V gene TRBV11-3 combines with J gene TRBJ2-2; no clear D gene. CDR3 length: 17 residues. Germline CDR1 SGHNT, CDR2 YENEEA. V was clipped by 0 bases and J by 5 bases, with 16 bases between them. CDR3 protein: CASSLDREARWTGELFS. CDR3 in DNA: TGTGCCAGCAGCTTAGATCGCGAAGCGAGATGGACCGGGGAGCTGTTTTCT.

About this clonotype itself: A read error is likely, as this CDR3 ends without the conserved phenylalanine or tryptophan. The chain uses TRBV6-6 and TRBJ1-1; D is ambiguous. With 2 bases removed from V and 2 bases from J, the gap between germline ends came to 12 bases. Germline CDR1 is MNHNY and CDR2 is SVGAGI (reference sequence). The CDR3 is made up of 15 amino acids. The CDR3 nucleotides read TGTGCCAGCAGTTACGGTGATACAGCAAACACTGAAGCTTTCCTT. Translated: CASSYGDTANTEAFL.

V usage is TRBV29-1 and J usage is TRBJ2-3; no clear D. Trimming took 3 bases from V and 4 from J, leaving 20 bases between them. The V gene's germline CDR1 is SQVTM and CDR2 ANQGSEA. The CDR3 has 16 residues. The CDR3 sequence: CSVEAQNLISADTQYF. DNA for the CDR3: TGCAGCGTTGAGGCCCAAAACCTGATAAGCGCAGATACGCAGTATTTT.

Ten or more counts support this clonotype. CDR3 in amino acids: CASSRQGNSGNTIYF. In nucleotides, the CDR3 is TGTGCCAGCAGCCGACAGGGAAACTCTGGAAACACCATATATTTT. The chain recombines TRBV6-5 with TRBJ1-3; 7 bases are a match to TRBD1. CDR1 is MNHEY, CDR2 SVGAGI, per germline. The CDR3 covers 15 residues. J was trimmed by 0 bases and V by 6 bases; bases with no gene match: 5.

This clonotype was counted a single time. The junction shows a germline mismatch at one end, possibly a read error. The chain uses TRBV28 and TRBJ2-5; tentatively, D is TRBD1 or TRBD2 (6 bases each). This CDR3 spans 15 amino acids. CDR1 is MDHEN and CDR2 is SYDVKM in the germline V gene. The CDR3 is CASSLRGQGTETQYF. The CDR3 region has the DNA TGCGCCAGCAGTTTACGGGGGCAGGGGACAGAGACCCAGTACTTC.

This clonotype was counted only a few times. The rearrangement uses TRBV29-1 and TRBJ1-2, with D possibly TRBD1 on 5 matching bases. The V and J ends lost 1 base and 2 bases respectively, with 11 bases between them. Per germline, CDR1 SQVTM and CDR2 ANQGSEA. There are 14 residues in the CDR3. DNA of the CDR3: TGCAGCGTTGAAGCACAGGAACCAAACTATGGCTACACCTTC. As protein: CSVEAQEPNYGYTF.

V is TRBV4-1 and J is TRBJ2-7, with D possibly matching TRBD1 (5 bases). The germline gives CDR1 MGHRA, CDR2 YSYEKL. This CDR3 contains 13 residues. Trimming removed 0 bases from V and 5 bases from J, with 8 bases in between. CDR3 region: CASSQDQGDEQYF. DNA for the CDR3: TGCGCCAGCAGCCAAGATCAAGGGGACGAGCAGTACTTC.

For the CDR3, the DNA is TGCAGCGCGACAGGGGGTACGTACGAGCAGTACTTC. Translation gives CSATGGTYEQYF. This chain uses TRBV29-1 with TRBJ2-7; 9 nucleotides line up with TRBD1. V gave up 7 bases and J gave up 4 bases; unmatched junction bases: 5. Looked up from germline, CDR1 is SQVTM and CDR2 is ANQGSEA. The length of the CDR3 is 12 residues.

V usage is TRBV2 and J usage is TRBJ2-7; D possibly corresponds to TRBD2 (6 bases). Germline CDR1 and CDR2: SNHLY and FYNNEI. The CDR3 covers 13 residues. Trimming stripped 7 bases from V and 1 base from J, with 11 bases between. CDR3 amino acids: CASTPGTSYEQYF. In DNA, the CDR3 is TGTGCCAGCACCCCCGGGACTTCCTACGAGCAGTACTTC.

A word on this clonotype: Being one base from a much bigger clone, this may be a read error. The chain couples TRBV6-1 to TRBJ2-5; the match to TRBD1 covers 8 bases. CDR1 is MNHNS, CDR2 SASEGT, per germline. This CDR3 is 15 amino acids long. V was clipped by 6 bases and J by 0 bases; unmatched bases: 6. CDR3 nucleotides: TGTGCCAGCAGCCCGACAGGGGCCTACCAAGAGACCCAGTACTTC. Translation: CASSPTGAYQETQYF.

This chain joins TRBV6-1 and TRBJ2-1, with 10 bases identical to TRBD2. Germline V gene lookup returns CDR1 MNHNS and CDR2 SASEGT. With 10 bases clipped from V and 5 bases from J, the junction kept 8 bases outside the gene matches. This CDR3 spans 14 amino acids. Here the CDR3 DNA reads TGTGCCAACCAAGCGGGAGGGCCCCACAATGAGCAGTTCTTC. This sequence encodes CANQAGGPHNEQFF.

About this clonotype: Germline is not matched at one junction end, which may reflect a read error. The rearrangement uses TRBV11-2 and TRBJ2-2, with D unclear. The V gene's germline CDR1 is SGHAT and CDR2 FQNNGV. This CDR3 spans 15 amino acids. The chain's CDR3 is CVSSLGSQRTGELFF. Written as DNA, the CDR3 is TGTGTCAGCAGCTTAGGGTCACAGCGTACCGGGGAGCTGTTTTTT. Full variable domain (outside the CDR3, taken from reference TRBV11-2 and TRBJ2-2): EAGVAQSPRYKIIEKRQSVAFWCNPISGHATLYWYQQILGQGPKLLIQFQNNGVVDDSQLPKDRFSAERLKGVDSTLKIQPAKLEDSAVYLCVSSLGSQRTGELFFGEGSRLTVL.

Worth noting for this clonotype: Just one base apart from a much larger clone, this may be a read error. V usage is TRBV6-1 and J usage is TRBJ2-7, with D possibly being TRBD1 (6 bases). Trimming removed 7 bases from V and 5 bases from J, with 15 bases in between. CDR1 and CDR2 (germline): MNHNS, SASEGT. The CDR3 contains 13 residues. The CDR3 protein is CASILQGVNEQYF. The CDR3 nucleotides are TGTGCCAGCATCTTACAGGGAGTCAACGAGCAGTACTTC.

As concerns this clonotype: The germline gene is not matched at one end of the junction; a read error may be the cause. The chain joins TRBV12-3 or TRBV12-4 to TRBJ2-1, with 8 bases lining up with TRBD2. The CDR3 sequence is 17 residues long. In DNA, the CDR3 is TGTGCCAGCAGTCCCTGTTGGGCTAGCGGGCCCTACAATGGGCAGTTCTTC. It codes for CASSPCWASGPYNGQFF.

The gene calls are TRBV6-5 and TRBJ2-6, with D perhaps matching TRBD1 (8 bases). The CDR3 covers 18 residues. Germline loops: CDR1 MNHEY, CDR2 SVGAGI. Trimming took 2 bases from V and 0 from J, leaving 14 bases between them. The CDR3 nucleotides read TGTGCCAGCAGTTACAGCGGGACAGGTTACTCTGGGGCCAACGTCCTGACTTTC. This translates into CASSYSGTGYSGANVLTF.

J is TRBJ2-5 and V is TRBV4-3; 9 bases map to TRBD2. With V trimmed by 0 bases and J by 3 bases, 5 bases remained unmatched. Germline assignment: CDR1 LGHNA and CDR2 YSLEER. CDR3 length: 16 amino acids. Written as DNA, the CDR3 is TGCGCCAGCAGCCAAGAGGTTAGCGGGAGCGAAGAGACCCAGTACTTC. Its protein product is CASSQEVSGSEETQYF.

A word on this clonotype: Mismatch with germline at one junction end may stem from a read error. The chain uses TRBV11-2 and TRBJ2-4, with D possibly matching TRBD2 (5 bases). The CDR3 sequence is 14 residues long. Germline V gene sequence: CDR1 SGHAT, CDR2 FQNNGV. This chain's CDR3 is CARGHSLAINFQYF. CDR3 in DNA: TGTGCCAGGGGTCACTCCCTAGCCATAAACTTTCAGTACTTC.

As regards this clonotype: The junction and the germline gene differ at one end; a read error may be behind it. The J gene is TRBJ2-5, the V gene TRBV11-1, with 8 bases that match TRBD1. The CDR3 contains 17 residues. The germline CDR1 and CDR2 sequences are SGHAT and FQDESV (reference sequence). In DNA form, the CDR3 reads TGTGACAGCAGCCCGATACGGTTGCCAGGGGGCGTTGGGACACAGTACTTC. This sequence encodes CDSSPIRLPGGVGTQYF. Filled out from reference TRBV11-1 and TRBJ2-5, the complete variable domain reads EAEVAQSPRYKITEKSQAVAFWCDPISGHATLYWYRQILGQGPELLVQFQDESVVDDSQLPKDRFSAERLKGVDSTLKIQPAELGDSAMYLCDSSPIRLPGGVGTQYFGPGTRLLVL.

With regard to this clonotype: One end of the junction does not line up with germline, which may come from a read error. The chain is built from TRBV13 and TRBJ2-7; tentative D call: TRBD2 (6 bases). The CDR3 loop spans 14 amino acids. Germline CDR1 PRHDT, CDR2 FYEKMQ (reference sequence). This chain's CDR3 is CVSSVGLTSYEQYF. The CDR3 region has the DNA TGTGTCAGCAGCGTGGGACTGACCTCCTACGAGCAGTACTTC. Full variable domain (missing parts from reference TRBV13 and TRBJ2-7): AAGVIQSPRHLIKEKRETATLKCYPIPRHDTVYWYQQGPGQDPQFLISFYEKMQSDKGSIPDRFSAQQFSDYHSELNMSSLELGDSALYFCVSSVGLTSYEQYFGPGTRLTVT.

This clonotype was picked up a small number of times. This chain uses TRBV5-4 with TRBJ1-1; a weak D match, TRBD1 (5 bases). This CDR3 spans 15 amino acids. The germline CDR1 and CDR2 sequences are SGHNT and YYREEE (reference sequence). The V end was cut by 0 bases, the J end by 3 bases, with 12 bases between. The CDR3 coding sequence is TGTGCCAGCAGCTTGGAAAGGGGATACGACACTGAAGCTTTCTTT. Translation: CASSLERGYDTEAFF.

Worth noting for this clonotype: Its ends do not fully match the called genes, so a read error is possible. V usage is TRBV6-5 and J usage is TRBJ2-7; 9 bases fit TRBD1. From germline, CDR1 is MNHEY and CDR2 SVGAGI. This CDR3 has 14 residues. The CDR3 DNA reads TGTGCCAGCAGGGGACAGGGTTCCCGTAGCGAGCAATACTTC. Amino acids: CASRGQGSRSEQYF.

There are a few counts of this clonotype. The chain couples TRBV29-1 to TRBJ2-1; tentative D call: TRBD2 (5 bases). Germline V gene sequence: CDR1 SQVTM, CDR2 ANQGSEA. This CDR3 is built from 15 residues. The V end was cut by 1 base, the J end by 3 bases, with 13 bases between. The CDR3 sequence is CSVEGAAPRYNEQFF. CDR3 coding DNA: TGCAGCGTTGAAGGAGCGGCCCCTCGCTACAATGAGCAGTTCTTC.

V and J are TRBV4-1 and TRBJ2-5; D is perhaps TRBD1 (6 bases). V lost 1 base and J lost 1, with 13 bases in between. CDR1 is MGHRA and CDR2 is YSYEKL in the germline V gene. The CDR3 is 16 residues long. The CDR3 protein is CASSQALGQFQETQYF. DNA for the CDR3: TGCGCCAGCAGCCAAGCCCTCGGACAGTTCCAAGAGACCCAGTACTTC.

A word on this clonotype: A much larger clone lies a single base off, so this may be a read error. The V and J genes are TRBV29-1 and TRBJ1-1; tentatively, D is TRBD1 (5 bases). From germline, CDR1 is SQVTM and CDR2 ANQGSEA. With 6 bases removed from V and 1 base from J, the gap between germline ends came to 12 bases. The CDR3 runs to 13 residues. CDR3 coding DNA: TGCAGCGTCCTGGAAACAGGGAACACTGAAGCTTTCTTT. Protein sequence: CSVLETGNTEAFF.

Concerning this clonotype: A much more abundant neighbour one base away suggests this may be a read error. This rearrangement joins TRBV4-2 to TRBJ2-1, with TRBD2 matching over 9 bases. CDR3 length equals 17 residues. Germline V gene sequence: CDR1 LGHNA, CDR2 YNFKEQ. DNA for the CDR3: TGTGCCAGCAGCCAAGATCGACTAGCGGAGGGGCACAATGGGCAGTTCTTC. This encodes CASSQDRLAEGHNGQFF.

As concerns this clonotype: This may be a read error: a much more frequent sequence differs by one nucleotide. This chain joins TRBV6-4 and TRBJ2-1; TRBD2 matches at 10 bases. The germline V gene has CDR1 MRHNA and CDR2 SNTAGT. CDR3 size: 15 residues. The ends lost 4 bases at V and 6 bases at J; junction bases unmatched: 6. CDR3: CASSARAGGLNEQFF. In nucleotides, the CDR3 is TGTGCCAGCAGTGCGCGAGCGGGAGGGCTCAATGAGCAGTTCTTC.